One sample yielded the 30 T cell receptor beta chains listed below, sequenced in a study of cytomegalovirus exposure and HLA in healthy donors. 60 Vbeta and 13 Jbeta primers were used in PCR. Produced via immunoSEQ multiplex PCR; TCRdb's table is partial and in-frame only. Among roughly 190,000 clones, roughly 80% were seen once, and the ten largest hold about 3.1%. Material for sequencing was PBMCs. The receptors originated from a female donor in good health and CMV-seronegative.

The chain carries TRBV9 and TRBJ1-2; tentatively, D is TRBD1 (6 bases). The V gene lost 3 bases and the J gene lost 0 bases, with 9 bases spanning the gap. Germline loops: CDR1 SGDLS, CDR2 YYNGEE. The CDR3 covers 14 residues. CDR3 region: CASSADSANYGYTF. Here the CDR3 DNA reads TGTGCCAGCAGCGCGGACAGCGCTAACTATGGCTACACCTTC.

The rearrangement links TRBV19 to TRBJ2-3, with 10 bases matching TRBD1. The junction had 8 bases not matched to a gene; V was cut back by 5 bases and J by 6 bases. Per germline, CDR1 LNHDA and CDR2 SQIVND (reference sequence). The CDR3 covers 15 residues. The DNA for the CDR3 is TGTGCCAGTAGTCTATGGACAGGGGGACAGGATACGCAGTATTTT. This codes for CASSLWTGGQDTQYF.

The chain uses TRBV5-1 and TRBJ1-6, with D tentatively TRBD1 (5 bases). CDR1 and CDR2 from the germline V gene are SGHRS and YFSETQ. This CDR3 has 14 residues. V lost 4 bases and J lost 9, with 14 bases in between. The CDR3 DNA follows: TGCGCCAGCAGCGGACCAGATAGGGGTTCACCCCTCCACTTT. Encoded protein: CASSGPDRGSPLHF.

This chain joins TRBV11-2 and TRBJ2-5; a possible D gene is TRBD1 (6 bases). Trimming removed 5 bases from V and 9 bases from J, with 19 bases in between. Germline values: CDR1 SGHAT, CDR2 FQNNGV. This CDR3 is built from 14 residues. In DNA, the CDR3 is TGTGCCAGCAGCCCCCGGGGACAATCCGAGGCCCAGTACTTC. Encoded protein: CASSPRGQSEAQYF.

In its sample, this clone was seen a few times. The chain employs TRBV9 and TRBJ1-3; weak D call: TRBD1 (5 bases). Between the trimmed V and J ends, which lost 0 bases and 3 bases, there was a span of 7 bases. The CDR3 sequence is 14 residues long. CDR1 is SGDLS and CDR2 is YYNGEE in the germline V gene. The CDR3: CASSVVGDGNTIYF. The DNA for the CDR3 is TGTGCCAGCAGCGTAGTAGGGGATGGAAACACCATATATTTT.

CDR3 DNA sequence: TGTGCCAGCAGCTTAGGAGGCAGGGCGGGGGAAAAACTGTTTTTT. Protein sequence: CASSLGGRAGEKLFF. The V gene is TRBV11-2, the J gene TRBJ1-4; maybe TRBD1 (5 bases). V shed 1 base and J shed 8 bases, with 14 bases lying between them. The CDR3 loop spans 15 amino acids. In germline, CDR1 is SGHAT, CDR2 FQNNGV.

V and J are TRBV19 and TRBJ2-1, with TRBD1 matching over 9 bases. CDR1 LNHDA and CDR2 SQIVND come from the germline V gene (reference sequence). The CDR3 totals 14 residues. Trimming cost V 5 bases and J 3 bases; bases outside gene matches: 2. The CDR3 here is CASSGQGSYNEQFF. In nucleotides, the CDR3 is TGTGCCAGTAGTGGACAGGGGAGCTACAATGAGCAGTTCTTC.

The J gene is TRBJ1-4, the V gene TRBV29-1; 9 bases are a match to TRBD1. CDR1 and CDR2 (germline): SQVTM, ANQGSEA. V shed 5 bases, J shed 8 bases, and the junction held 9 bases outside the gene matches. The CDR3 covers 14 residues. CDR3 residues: CSVRPGQGGEKLFF. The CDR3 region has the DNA TGCAGCGTTCGCCCGGGACAGGGAGGAGAAAAACTGTTTTTT.

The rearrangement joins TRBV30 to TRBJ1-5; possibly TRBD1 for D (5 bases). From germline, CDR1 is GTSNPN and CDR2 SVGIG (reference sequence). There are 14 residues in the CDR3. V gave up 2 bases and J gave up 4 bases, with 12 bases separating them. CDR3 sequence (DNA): TGTGCCTGGAGTCCACAAGGACAAAATCAGCCCCAGCATTTT. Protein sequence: CAWSPQGQNQPQHF.

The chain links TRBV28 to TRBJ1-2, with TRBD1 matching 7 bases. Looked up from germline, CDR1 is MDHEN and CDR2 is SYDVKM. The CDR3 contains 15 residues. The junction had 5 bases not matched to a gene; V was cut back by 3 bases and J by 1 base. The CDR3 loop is CASSFGTAINYGYTF. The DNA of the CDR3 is TGTGCCAGCAGTTTCGGGACAGCAATTAACTATGGCTACACCTTC.

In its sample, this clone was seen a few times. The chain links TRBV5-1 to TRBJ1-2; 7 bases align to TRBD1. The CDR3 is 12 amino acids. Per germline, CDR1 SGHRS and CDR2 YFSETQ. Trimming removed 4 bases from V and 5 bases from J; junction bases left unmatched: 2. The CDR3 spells CASSETGYGYTF. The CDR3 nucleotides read TGCGCCAGCAGCGAGACAGGGTATGGCTACACCTTC.

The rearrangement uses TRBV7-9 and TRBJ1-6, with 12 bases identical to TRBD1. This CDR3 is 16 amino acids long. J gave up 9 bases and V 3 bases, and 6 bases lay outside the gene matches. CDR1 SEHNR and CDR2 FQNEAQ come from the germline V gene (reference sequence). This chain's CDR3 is CASSLGDRGRGSPLHF. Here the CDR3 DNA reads TGTGCCAGCAGCTTGGGGGACAGGGGGCGAGGTTCACCCCTCCACTTT.

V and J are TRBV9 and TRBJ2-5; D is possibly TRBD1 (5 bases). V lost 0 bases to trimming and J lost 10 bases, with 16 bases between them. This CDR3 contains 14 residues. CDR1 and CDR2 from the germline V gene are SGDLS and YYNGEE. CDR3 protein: CASSVVQGAGIQYF. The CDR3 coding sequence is TGTGCCAGCAGCGTAGTCCAGGGCGCAGGGATCCAGTACTTC.

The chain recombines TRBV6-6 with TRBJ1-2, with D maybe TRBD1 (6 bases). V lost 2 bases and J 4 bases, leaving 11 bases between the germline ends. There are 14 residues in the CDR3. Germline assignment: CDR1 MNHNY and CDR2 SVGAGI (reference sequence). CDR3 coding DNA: TGTGCCAGCAGTTACGATGTGGACAGCTATGGCTACACCTTC. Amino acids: CASSYDVDSYGYTF.

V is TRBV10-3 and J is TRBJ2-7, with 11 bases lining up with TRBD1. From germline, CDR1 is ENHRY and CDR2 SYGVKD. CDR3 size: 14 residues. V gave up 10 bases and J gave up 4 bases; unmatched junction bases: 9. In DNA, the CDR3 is TGTGCCAACTCACCGGGACAGGGGGGGTACGAGCAGTACTTC. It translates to CANSPGQGGYEQYF.

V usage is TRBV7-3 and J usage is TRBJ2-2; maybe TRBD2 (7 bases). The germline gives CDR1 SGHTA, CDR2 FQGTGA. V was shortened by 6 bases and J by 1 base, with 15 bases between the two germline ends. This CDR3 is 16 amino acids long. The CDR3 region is CASRGGASRNTGELFF. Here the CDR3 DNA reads TGTGCCAGCAGGGGGGGGGCCAGTAGGAACACCGGGGAGCTGTTTTTT. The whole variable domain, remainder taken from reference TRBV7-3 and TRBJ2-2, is GAGVSQTPSNKVTEKGKYVELRCDPISGHTALYWYRQSLGQGPEFLIYFQGTGAADDSGLPNDRFFAVRPEGSVSTLKIQRTERGDSAVYLCASRGGASRNTGELFFGEGSRLTVL.

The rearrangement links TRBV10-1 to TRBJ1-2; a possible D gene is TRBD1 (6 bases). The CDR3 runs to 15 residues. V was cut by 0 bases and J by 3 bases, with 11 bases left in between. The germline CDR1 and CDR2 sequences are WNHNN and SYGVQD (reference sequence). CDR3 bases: TGCGCCAGCAGTGAGTCGACAGGTATGGACTATGGCTACACCTTC. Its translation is CASSESTGMDYGYTF.

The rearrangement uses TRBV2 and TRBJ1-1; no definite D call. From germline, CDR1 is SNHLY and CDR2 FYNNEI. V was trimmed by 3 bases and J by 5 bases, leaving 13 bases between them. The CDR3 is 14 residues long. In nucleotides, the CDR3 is TGTGCCAGCAGTGAGTTCGAGGGATTTACTGAAGCTTTCTTT. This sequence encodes CASSEFEGFTEAFF.

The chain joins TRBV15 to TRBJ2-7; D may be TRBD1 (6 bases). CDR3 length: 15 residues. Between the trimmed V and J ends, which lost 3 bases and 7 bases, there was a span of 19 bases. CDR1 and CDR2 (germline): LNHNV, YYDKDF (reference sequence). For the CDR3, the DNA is TGTGCCACCAGCAGGAAACAGGGCCTACCGCTTGAGCAGTACTTC. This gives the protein CATSRKQGLPLEQYF. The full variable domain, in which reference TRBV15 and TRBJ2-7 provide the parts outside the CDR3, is DAMVIQNPRYQVTQFGKPVTLSCSQTLNHNVMYWYQQKSSQAPKLLFHYYDKDFNNEADTPDNFQSRRPNTSFCFLDIRSPGLGDTAMYLCATSRKQGLPLEQYFGPGTRLTVT.

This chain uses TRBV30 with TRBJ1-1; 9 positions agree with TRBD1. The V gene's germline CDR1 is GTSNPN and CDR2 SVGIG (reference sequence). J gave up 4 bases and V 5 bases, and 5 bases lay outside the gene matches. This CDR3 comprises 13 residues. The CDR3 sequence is CAWATGGFTEAFF. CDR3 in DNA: TGTGCCTGGGCCACAGGGGGCTTCACTGAAGCTTTCTTT.

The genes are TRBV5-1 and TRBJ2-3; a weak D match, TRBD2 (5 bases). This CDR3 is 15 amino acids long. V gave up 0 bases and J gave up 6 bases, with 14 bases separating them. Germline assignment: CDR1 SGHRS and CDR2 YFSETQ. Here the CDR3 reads CASSLGGGGPDTQYF. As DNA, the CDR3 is TGCGCCAGCAGCTTGGGTGGCGGAGGCCCGGATACGCAGTATTTT.

The CDR3 loop is CASSPDSFNQPQHF. The CDR3, as DNA: TGTGCCAGCAGTCCTGACAGCTTCAATCAGCCCCAGCATTTT. The chain combines TRBV6-6 with TRBJ1-5; weak D call: TRBD1 (5 bases). CDR3 length: 14 residues. Trimming shortened V by 5 bases and J by 3 bases, and 11 bases separated the two germline ends. Germline V gene sequence: CDR1 MNHNY, CDR2 SVGAGI (reference sequence).

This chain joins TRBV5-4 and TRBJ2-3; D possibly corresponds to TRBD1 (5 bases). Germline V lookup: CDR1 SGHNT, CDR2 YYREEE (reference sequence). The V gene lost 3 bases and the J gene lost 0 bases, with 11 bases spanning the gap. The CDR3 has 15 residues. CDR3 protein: CASSSAGSSTDTQYF. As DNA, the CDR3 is TGTGCCAGCAGCTCAGCAGGGTCTAGCACAGATACGCAGTATTTT.

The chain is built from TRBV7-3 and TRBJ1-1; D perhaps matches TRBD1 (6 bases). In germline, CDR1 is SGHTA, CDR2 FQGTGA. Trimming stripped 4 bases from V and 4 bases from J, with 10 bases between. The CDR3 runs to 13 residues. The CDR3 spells CASSYGGRTEAFF. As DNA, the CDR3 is TGTGCCAGCAGCTATGGGGGCCGCACTGAAGCTTTCTTT.

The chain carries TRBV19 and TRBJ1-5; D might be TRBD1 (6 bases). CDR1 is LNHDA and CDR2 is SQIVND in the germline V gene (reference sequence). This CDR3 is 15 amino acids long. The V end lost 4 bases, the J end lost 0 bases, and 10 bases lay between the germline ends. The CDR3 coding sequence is TGTGCCAGTAGTACGCGACAGGCTAGCAATCAGCCCCAGCATTTT. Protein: CASSTRQASNQPQHF. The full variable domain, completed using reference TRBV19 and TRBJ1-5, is DGGITQSPKYLFRKEGQNVTLSCEQNLNHDAMYWYRQDPGQGLRLIYYSQIVNDFQKGDIAEGYSVSREKKESFPLTVTSAQKNPTAFYLCASSTRQASNQPQHFGDGTRLSIL.

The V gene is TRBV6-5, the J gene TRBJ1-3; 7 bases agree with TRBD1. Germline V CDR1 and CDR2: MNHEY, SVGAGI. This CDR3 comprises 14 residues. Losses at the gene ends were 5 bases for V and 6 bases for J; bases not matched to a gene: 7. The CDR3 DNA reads TGTGCCAGCAGTCGAGACAGGGCCGTAAACACCATATATTTT. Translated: CASSRDRAVNTIYF.

CDR3 bases: TGTGCCACCCGATTGGAGGGCAATCAGCCCCAGCATTTT. This translates into CATRLEGNQPQHF. The V gene is TRBV6-1, the J gene TRBJ1-5; D call uncertain. CDR1 MNHNS and CDR2 SASEGT come from the germline V gene. The CDR3 loop spans 13 amino acids. The ends were cut back, 10 bases at V and 2 bases at J, with 12 bases in the middle.

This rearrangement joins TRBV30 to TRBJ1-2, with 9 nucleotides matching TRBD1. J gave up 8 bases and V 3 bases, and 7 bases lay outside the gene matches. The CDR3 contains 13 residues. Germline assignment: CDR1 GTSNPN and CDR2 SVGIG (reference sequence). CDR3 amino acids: CAWSQGQGRGYTF. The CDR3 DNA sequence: TGTGCCTGGAGCCAGGGACAGGGACGAGGCTACACCTTC.

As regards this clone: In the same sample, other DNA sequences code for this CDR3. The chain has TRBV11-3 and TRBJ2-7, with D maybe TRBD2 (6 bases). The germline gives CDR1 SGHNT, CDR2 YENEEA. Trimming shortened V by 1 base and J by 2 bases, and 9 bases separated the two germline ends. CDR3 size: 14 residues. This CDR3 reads CASSLGGGAYEQYF. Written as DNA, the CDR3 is TGTGCCAGCAGCTTAGGTGGCGGGGCCTACGAGCAGTACTTC. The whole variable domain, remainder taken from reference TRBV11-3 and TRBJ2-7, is EAGVVQSPRYKIIEKKQPVAFWCNPISGHNTLYWYLQNLGQGPELLIRYENEEAVDDSQLPKDRFSAERLKGVDSTLKIQPAELGDSAVYLCASSLGGGAYEQYFGPGTRLTVT.

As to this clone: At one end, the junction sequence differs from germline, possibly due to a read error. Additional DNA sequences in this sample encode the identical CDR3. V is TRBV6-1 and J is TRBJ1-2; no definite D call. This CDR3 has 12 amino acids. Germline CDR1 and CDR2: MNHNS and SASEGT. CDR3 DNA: TGTGCCAGCAGTAAAGCGGGAGATGGCTACACTTTC. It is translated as CASSKAGDGYTF.